This TCR beta chain emerged from a study of CD8 T cells in ankylosing spondylitis. Study-wide results and caveats: Within ankylosing spondylitis blood, a TCR beta motif made up of several highly homologous variants appeared to be characteristic.

Notes on this clonotype: The antigen remains undetermined.

J lost 3 bases, V lost 7 bases, and 5 bases had no gene match. The CDR3 covers 13 residues. The germline V gene encodes CDR1 SGHDT and CDR2 YYEEEE. Each CDR3 protein is one row after TCRdb ran MiXCR on the 5' RACE reads. The sample holds 350,000 to 450,000 distinct CDR3 sequences, roughly a quarter seen once. This receptor was identified in a male donor with ankylosing spondylitis. The chain recombines TRBV5-6 with TRBJ2-5; 8 nucleotides align to TRBD1. Material for sequencing was blood, either unsorted or a sorted T cell fraction (not recorded which). DNA of the CDR3: TGTGCCAGCGGCCCGACAGGGGAAGAGACCCAGTACTTC. Translating gives CASGPTGEETQYF.